These T cell receptor beta chains were read from a single sample in a study of control samples from healthy donors and cancer patients. Repertoires were generated with immunoSEQ multiplex PCR, while TCRdb's copy carries only in-frame clones and drops some. This sample has about 74,000 clones, with about 88% found just once. What was sequenced was blood. Receptor source: a woman aged 50 to 60 in good health. Both conserved end residues are part of each CDR3. Fields, in order: J gene, V gene, D gene, CDR3 protein, CDR3 DNA. D genes are given only for firm matches.

J: TRBJ2-3
V: TRBV5-4
D: .
CDR3: CASSTYTDTQYF
DNA: TGTGCCAGCAGTACCTACACAGATACGCAGTATTTT

J: TRBJ1-1
V: TRBV3-1/TRBV3-2
D: .
CDR3: CASSQFTPNTEAFF
DNA: TGTGCCAGCAGCCAATTCACGCCGAACACTGAAGCTTTCTTT

J: TRBJ1-4
V: TRBV18
D: .
CDR3: CASSRGSNEKLFF
DNA: TGTGCCAGCTCACGGGGGTCTAATGAAAAACTGTTTTTT

J: TRBJ1-1
V: TRBV12-3/TRBV12-4
D: .
CDR3: CASYRTDTEAFF
DNA: TGTGCCAGTTACAGGACCGACACTGAAGCTTTCTTT

J: TRBJ1-1
V: TRBV6-5
D: .
CDR3: CASIKNEAFF
DNA: TGTGCCAGCATAAAGAATGAAGCTTTCTTT

J: TRBJ1-1
V: TRBV11-2
D: .
CDR3: CASSPTVYTEAFF
DNA: TGTGCCAGCAGCCCGACAGTATACACTGAAGCTTTCTTT

J: TRBJ1-4
V: TRBV25-1
D: .
CDR3: CASSVAEKLFF
DNA: TGTGCCAGCAGTGTTGCCGAAAAACTGTTTTTT

J: TRBJ1-5
V: TRBV10-3
D: .
CDR3: CAISESGQPQHF
DNA: TGTGCCATCAGTGAGTCGGGTCAGCCCCAGCATTTT

J: TRBJ2-3
V: TRBV5-1
D: TRBD1
CDR3: CASSRDRGIRDTQYF
DNA: TGCGCCAGCAGCCGGGACAGGGGCATTCGAGATACGCAGTATTTT

J: TRBJ2-2
V: TRBV21-1
D: .
CDR3: CASSKAAGELFF
DNA: TGTGCCAGCAGCAAAGCGGCCGGGGAGCTGTTTTTT

J: TRBJ2-6
V: TRBV27
D: .
CDR3: CASSLRAGANVLTF
DNA: TGTGCCAGCAGTTTGAGGGCCGGGGCCAACGTCCTGACTTTC